This T cell receptor (beta chain) emerged from a study of glioma-infiltrating T cells (dated by TCRdb to the mid-2010s). About the study as a whole: Sequencing of TCR alpha- and beta-chain repertoires was performed on glioma tissue, on non-neoplastic brain tissue, and on matched peripheral blood mononuclear cells. Each tissue-infiltrating repertoire was compared with the same patient's peripheral blood repertoire to measure divergence between tissue and blood T-cell populations. The paired cohort comprised three low-grade glioma patients, several primary glioblastoma patients and three non-glioma patients contributing non-neoplastic brain tissue.

Results the study describes overall, beyond this receptor: VJ-independent divergence between tissue and blood was below expectation in non-neoplastic patients but above expectation in all gliomas, especially low-grade gliomas. Very few CDR3 sequences were found to be shared between tissue and blood, and this scarcity was attributed to high CDR3 diversity and limited sampling. The group comparisons were based on small numbers of patients: three non-neoplastic, three low-grade glioma and several glioblastoma patients.

CDR1 MNHNY and CDR2 SVGAGI are derived from the germline V gene (reference sequence). Measured from the cysteine to the phenylalanine, the CDR3 is 15 residues long. Only the CDR3 DNA stays, 45 bases, in frame from base 1. The iRepertoire nested amplicon-rescue multiplex PCR (arm-PCR) platform was used to amplify TCR alpha and beta CDR3 regions from RNA. For one-step reverse transcription and amplification, roughly 85-400 ng of tissue mRNA or PBMC total RNA was used as input. After bead purification, a secondary multiplex PCR added Illumina adapters, and libraries were gel-purified between 200 and 400 bp. Libraries carried internal 6-nucleotide barcodes used for demultiplexing. Sequencing of the libraries was done on an Illumina MiSeq using 2x220 or 2x250 nucleotide paired-end reads. Under the source paper's analysis protocol: Paired reads were merged with FLASH 1.2.11 and aligned to the GRCh37 human genome with BWA-MEM before extracting TRA and TRB reads. V and J assignment used an IMGT-derived reference of cassette sequences and CDR3 motifs that included pseudogenes. Reads were translated in three frames, and productive CDR3s were defined by a C…FGXG motif without stop codons. Unique combinations of V-J cassette pair and CDR3 amino acid sequence were defined as clonotypes. Filtering of reads was based on Hamming distance, with the threshold set by the sequence error rate of each sample in mapped regions. TCRdb took the public reads, trimmed them with fastp at Q25, ran MiXCR for clone calling and kept in-frame beta chains. Every CDR3 protein is listed once, alongside the most common genes and DNA of its rows. TCRdb, not the authors, supplied the V and J calls. In this sample the table shows 150,000 or so distinct CDR3 sequences, roughly two fifths of which occur a single time. The ten largest clones capture roughly 20% of the sample.

About this clonotype itself: The specificity of this receptor is unknown. A much bigger clone sits one base away, suggesting this may be a read error.

This clonotype was sampled from a human donor with low-grade glioma or glioblastoma, undergoing nonglioma brain surgery, or in good health (not recorded which). The sample was glioma tissue, nonneoplastic brain tissue, or PBMCs (not recorded which). The V gene is TRBV6-6 and the J gene is TRBJ2-1; the central 7 bases match TRBD2. The DNA sequence reads TGTGCCAGCCCCCCAGGGACTACTTCCTACAATGGGCAGTTCTTC. This gives the protein CASPPGTTSYNGQFF.